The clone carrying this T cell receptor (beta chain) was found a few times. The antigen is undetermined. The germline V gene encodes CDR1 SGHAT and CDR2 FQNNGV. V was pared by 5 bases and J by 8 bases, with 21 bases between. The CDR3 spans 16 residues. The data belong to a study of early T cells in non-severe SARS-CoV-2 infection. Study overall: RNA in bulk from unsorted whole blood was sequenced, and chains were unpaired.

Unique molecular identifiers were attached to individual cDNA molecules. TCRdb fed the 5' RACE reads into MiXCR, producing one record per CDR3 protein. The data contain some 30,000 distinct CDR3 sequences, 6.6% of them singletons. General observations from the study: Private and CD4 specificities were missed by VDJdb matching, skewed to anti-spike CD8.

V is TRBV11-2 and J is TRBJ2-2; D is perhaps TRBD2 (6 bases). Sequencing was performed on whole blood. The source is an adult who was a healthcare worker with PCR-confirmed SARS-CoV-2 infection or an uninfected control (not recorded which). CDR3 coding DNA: TGTGCCAGCAGCGAGAACACCCCGGGACTTCAAGGGGAGCTGTTTTTT. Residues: CASSENTPGLQGELFF.